The 28 T cell receptor beta chains reported below all come from one sample, sequenced in a study of blood T cell repertoires in COVID-19. Assay: immunoSEQ multiplex PCR; the TCRdb copy retains only in-frame clones and omits some. This table has under 200,000 clones, 81% appearing once. What was sequenced was PBMCs or T cells enriched from blood (not recorded which). The receptors were sampled from a woman aged 35 to 49 with acute COVID-19.

This chain links TRBV6-5 with TRBJ2-7; 11 nucleotides line up with TRBD1. The V and J ends lost 5 bases and 6 bases, in that order; junction bases with no gene match: 3. Germline CDR1 is MNHEY and CDR2 is SVGAGI. The CDR3 covers 13 residues. The DNA of the CDR3 is TGTGCCAGCAGTCTCGGGACAGGGGGCGAGCAGTACGTC. This translates into CASSLGTGGEQYV.

The J gene is TRBJ2-7, the V gene TRBV3-1 (or the pseudogene TRBV3-2); no definite D call. Per germline, CDR1 LGHDT and CDR2 YNNKEL (reference sequence). The CDR3 spans 15 residues. Trimming took 3 bases from V and 3 from J, leaving 15 bases between them. CDR3 DNA: TGTGCCAGCAGCCACGCCCCAGGTGTTCACTACGAGCAGTACTTC. Its translation is CASSHAPGVHYEQYF.

The chain couples TRBV7-9 to TRBJ2-2, with 8 bases identical to TRBD1. The CDR3 covers 18 residues. V shed 1 base and J 0 bases; nucleotides not matched to a gene: 7. Germline V gene lookup returns CDR1 SEHNR and CDR2 FQNEAQ (reference sequence). CDR3: CASSLGIGTGANTGELFF. The DNA for the CDR3 is TGTGCCAGCAGCTTAGGCATTGGGACAGGCGCGAACACCGGGGAGCTGTTTTTT.

The V call is TRBV5-1, the J call TRBJ1-2; 7 bases are a match to TRBD1. CDR1 is SGHRS and CDR2 is YFSETQ in the germline V gene. Trimming cost V 0 bases and J 4 bases; bases outside gene matches: 6. This CDR3 is 15 amino acids long. The CDR3 here is CASSLAISGGYGYTF. In DNA form, the CDR3 reads TGCGCCAGCAGCTTGGCCATTTCAGGGGGCTATGGCTACACCTTC.

The CDR3 region is CASSSAGRVNTEAFF. For the CDR3, the DNA is TGTGCCAGCAGCTCCGCGGGAAGAGTTAACACTGAAGCTTTCTTT. The rearrangement links TRBV7-3 to TRBJ1-1; D gene unclear. CDR3 length: 15 residues. Germline CDR1 and CDR2: SGHTA and FQGTGA. V was trimmed by 4 bases and J by 2 bases, leaving 14 bases between them.

This chain uses TRBV13 with TRBJ1-1; 12 bases line up with TRBD1. This CDR3 comprises 16 residues. CDR1 PRHDT and CDR2 FYEKMQ come from the germline V gene (reference sequence). After removal of 5 bases from V and 5 bases from J, the junction contained 9 bases not matched to a gene. The CDR3 here is CASSGRDRGRETEAFF. CDR3 bases: TGTGCCAGCAGCGGGAGGGACAGGGGGCGCGAGACTGAAGCTTTCTTT.

This clone was recorded only once. The V call is TRBV3-1 (or the pseudogene TRBV3-2), the J call TRBJ1-2; D is unresolved. Germline assignment: CDR1 LGHDT and CDR2 YNNKEL (reference sequence). The CDR3 covers 15 residues. V was trimmed by 0 bases and J by 2 bases, leaving 10 bases between them. As DNA, the CDR3 is TGTGCCAGCAGCCAAGATATCACGGTGAACTATGGCTACACCTTC. Protein: CASSQDITVNYGYTF.

The CDR3 bases are TGTGCCAGCAGTGAACTGGCAGGGAACACTGAAGCTTTCTTT. Its protein is CASSELAGNTEAFF. The V and J genes are TRBV2 and TRBJ1-1, with D uncertain. CDR3 size: 14 residues. Trimming removed 2 bases from V and 1 base from J, with 8 bases in between. Germline assignment: CDR1 SNHLY and CDR2 FYNNEI.

The chain joins TRBV4-2 to TRBJ2-4; D may be TRBD2 (5 bases). This CDR3 is 15 amino acids long. The V gene's germline CDR1 is LGHNA and CDR2 YNFKEQ. Trimming removed 0 bases at V and 2 bases at J, with 8 bases between. The CDR3 loop is CASSQERATKNIQYF. CDR3 DNA sequence: TGTGCCAGCAGCCAAGAGAGGGCCACCAAAAACATTCAGTACTTC.

The CDR3 protein is CSVESRGPYNEQFF. As DNA, the CDR3 is TGCAGCGTTGAGTCGCGGGGCCCCTACAATGAGCAGTTCTTC. V gene TRBV29-1 combines with J gene TRBJ2-1; tentatively, D is TRBD2 (6 bases). The V gene's germline CDR1 is SQVTM and CDR2 ANQGSEA. The CDR3 extends over 14 amino acids. V was trimmed by 3 bases and J by 2 bases, leaving 11 bases between them.

The V gene is TRBV7-3, the J gene TRBJ2-2; 11 bases map to TRBD2. V trimming: 4 bases; J trimming: 10 bases; junction bases outside the gene matches: 8. The germline V gene has CDR1 SGHTA and CDR2 FQGTGA. The CDR3 extends over 15 amino acids. The CDR3 region is CASSYSSGRRSELFF. In nucleotides, the CDR3 is TGTGCCAGCAGCTATTCTAGCGGGAGGAGGTCGGAGCTGTTTTTT.

This clone has just one count. This rearrangement joins TRBV10-3 to TRBJ2-3; a weak D match, TRBD2 (6 bases). Trimming took 7 bases from V and 0 from J, leaving 14 bases between them. CDR3 size: 15 residues. CDR1 and CDR2 from the germline V gene are ENHRY and SYGVKD. In DNA, the CDR3 is TGTGCCATCAAAGAAGGTAGCGGAAGCACAGATACGCAGTATTTT. It translates to CAIKEGSGSTDTQYF.

The table lists this clone with a few counts. This chain connects TRBV10-3 to TRBJ1-1, with D possibly TRBD1 on 5 matching bases. The V gene's germline CDR1 is ENHRY and CDR2 SYGVKD. V was pared by 11 bases and J by 6 bases, with 19 bases between. The CDR3 runs to 13 residues. CDR3: CAVAGIGIPEAFF. The CDR3 DNA follows: TGTGCCGTCGCAGGGATAGGGATCCCTGAAGCTTTCTTT.

V is TRBV25-1 and J is TRBJ2-6; a possible D gene is TRBD1 (6 bases). The germline V gene encodes CDR1 MGHDK and CDR2 SYGVNS. The CDR3 totals 16 residues. The V gene lost 6 bases and the J gene lost 0 bases, with 12 bases spanning the gap. The CDR3 coding sequence is TGTGCCAGCAGCAACGAGGGGGTCTCTGGGGCCAACGTCCTGACTTTC. Translated: CASSNEGVSGANVLTF. Full variable domain (remainder filled in from reference TRBV25-1 and TRBJ2-6): EADIYQTPRYLVIGTGKKITLECSQTMGHDKMYWYQQDPGMELHLIHYSYGVNSTEKGDLSSESTVSRIRTEHFPLTLESARPSHTSQYLCASSNEGVSGANVLTFGAGSRLTVL.

The chain carries TRBV6-1 and TRBJ1-1, with TRBD1 identical over 8 bases. Germline CDR1 reads MNHNS; CDR2 reads SASEGT. The CDR3 covers 16 residues. V was pared by 1 base and J by 3 bases, with 7 bases of the junction left unmatched. The CDR3 protein is CASSEEAGGGDTEAFF. DNA of the CDR3: TGTGCCAGCAGTGAAGAGGCAGGGGGCGGGGACACTGAAGCTTTCTTT.

V is TRBV19 and J is TRBJ2-1, with D unclear. The V end was cut by 5 bases, the J end by 1 base, with 12 bases between. The germline V gene encodes CDR1 LNHDA and CDR2 SQIVND (reference sequence). The CDR3 is 15 amino acids. Here the CDR3 DNA reads TGTGCCAGTAGTCCCGAGTCCTCTTCCTACAATGAGCAGTTCTTC. Residues: CASSPESSSYNEQFF.

The chain couples TRBV15 to TRBJ2-6; possible D gene TRBD1, 6 bases. CDR3 length equals 17 residues. Germline V CDR1 and CDR2: LNHNV, YYDKDF (reference sequence). V was cut by 3 bases and J by 1 base, with 13 bases left in between. The chain's CDR3 is CATSRTGITSGANVLTF. The CDR3 nucleotides are TGTGCCACCAGCAGGACAGGAATAACTTCTGGGGCCAACGTCCTGACTTTC.

This chain links TRBV19 with TRBJ2-7; 12 nucleotides align to TRBD2. Losses at the gene ends were 3 bases for V and 4 bases for J; bases not matched to a gene: 10. The CDR3 loop spans 17 amino acids. The germline gives CDR1 LNHDA, CDR2 SQIVND (reference sequence). The DNA of the CDR3 is TGTGCCAGTAGTATTGGACTAGCGGGGACCTCCCCGTACGAGCAGTACTTC. Amino acid sequence: CASSIGLAGTSPYEQYF.

The chain is built from TRBV5-1 and TRBJ2-5; D is perhaps TRBD2 (5 bases). Germline assignment: CDR1 SGHRS and CDR2 YFSETQ. The CDR3 extends over 15 amino acids. The V and J ends lost 3 bases and 1 base respectively, with 13 bases between them. The CDR3 region has the DNA TGCGCCAGCAGCTCGTCGTCCGCGGGCCAAGAGACCCAGTACTTC. Translated: CASSSSSAGQETQYF.

The V call is TRBV11-2, the J call TRBJ2-5; 8 bases align to TRBD2. The junction had 6 bases not matched to a gene; V was cut back by 1 base and J by 2 bases. From germline, CDR1 is SGHAT and CDR2 FQNNGV. The CDR3 contains 16 residues. CDR3 DNA sequence: TGTGCCAGCAGCTTAGCCGGGACTAGAGGACAAGAGACCCAGTACTTC. Protein sequence: CASSLAGTRGQETQYF. Using reference TRBV11-2 and TRBJ2-5 for the parts outside the CDR3, the full variable domain is EAGVAQSPRYKIIEKRQSVAFWCNPISGHATLYWYQQILGQGPKLLIQFQNNGVVDDSQLPKDRFSAERLKGVDSTLKIQPAKLEDSAVYLCASSLAGTRGQETQYFGPGTRLLVL.

This clone appeared a single time. The chain links TRBV19 to TRBJ2-7; 12 bases map to TRBD2. Germline loops: CDR1 LNHDA, CDR2 SQIVND (reference sequence). V was pared by 6 bases and J by 3 bases, with 3 bases of the junction left unmatched. This CDR3 comprises 14 residues. The CDR3 reads CASSRTSGNYEQYF. CDR3 nucleotide sequence: TGTGCCAGTAGCAGGACTAGCGGGAACTACGAGCAGTACTTC. The entire variable domain, with the rest obtained from reference TRBV19 and TRBJ2-7, is as follows: DGGITQSPKYLFRKEGQNVTLSCEQNLNHDAMYWYRQDPGQGLRLIYYSQIVNDFQKGDIAEGYSVSREKKESFPLTVTSAQKNPTAFYLCASSRTSGNYEQYFGPGTRLTVT.

The chain carries TRBV20-1 and TRBJ2-5, with D hard to call. The CDR3 is made up of 11 amino acids. Trimming cost V 6 bases and J 5 bases, with 10 bases left between them. Germline CDR1 is DFQATT and CDR2 is SNEGSKA (reference sequence). For the CDR3, the DNA is TGCAGTGCCACCGGGTCGGAGACCCAGTACTTC. Amino acids: CSATGSETQYF.

The chain recombines TRBV14 with TRBJ1-1; D not resolved. The CDR3 is 15 amino acids. V lost 3 bases to trimming and J lost 4 bases, with 15 bases between them. Germline V gene data show CDR1 as SGHDN and CDR2 as FVKESK. CDR3 loop: CASSQRRPRSTEAFF. CDR3 in DNA: TGTGCCAGCAGCCAGCGGAGGCCCCGCAGCACTGAAGCTTTCTTT.

The chain recombines TRBV7-8 with TRBJ2-3; 13 nucleotides line up with TRBD2. Germline values: CDR1 SGHVS, CDR2 FQNEAQ. This CDR3 is built from 16 residues. J gave up 2 bases and V 8 bases, and 7 bases lay outside the gene matches. Here the CDR3 reads CASGGLAGRITDTQYF. The CDR3 DNA is TGTGCCAGCGGGGGACTAGCGGGACGGATCACAGATACGCAGTATTTT.

The chain employs TRBV29-1 and TRBJ2-1; D remains unclear. CDR3 length: 13 amino acids. The germline V gene has CDR1 SQVTM and CDR2 ANQGSEA. With 2 bases removed from V and 7 bases from J, the gap between germline ends came to 12 bases. The CDR3 reads CSVESPERNEQFF. Written as DNA, the CDR3 is TGCAGCGTTGAATCCCCCGAGAGGAATGAGCAGTTCTTC.

This sequence joins TRBV11-3 and TRBJ1-1, with 10 nucleotides matching TRBD1. Germline assignment: CDR1 SGHNT and CDR2 YENEEA. CDR3 size: 18 residues. V lost 3 bases to trimming and J lost 7 bases; unmatched junction nucleotides: 17. The CDR3: CASSLRSGQGPGLFEAFF. CDR3 sequence (DNA): TGTGCCAGCAGCTTGCGATCGGGACAGGGGCCCGGTTTATTTGAAGCTTTCTTT.

This clone was counted between two and nine times. The chain is built from TRBV30 and TRBJ1-2, with a tentative D call TRBD1 (5 bases). The V gene lost 0 bases and the J gene lost 8 bases, with 22 bases spanning the gap. CDR1 and CDR2 from the germline V gene are GTSNPN and SVGIG (reference sequence). CDR3 length equals 16 residues. The CDR3 here is CAWSVLQGLTGAGYTF. The CDR3 bases are TGTGCCTGGAGTGTACTTCAGGGACTAACGGGCGCGGGCTACACCTTC.

This chain uses TRBV27 with TRBJ1-3, with TRBD1 matching over 7 bases. The CDR3 is 13 amino acids. Trimming cost V 5 bases and J 2 bases; bases outside gene matches: 0. Germline-derived CDR1 and CDR2 are MNHEY and SMNVEV (reference sequence). CDR3: CASSGTAGNTIYF. The DNA for the CDR3 is TGTGCCAGCAGTGGGACAGCTGGAAACACCATATATTTT.